The clone carrying this T cell receptor (beta chain) is a singleton in its sample. Original data processing: Reference gene primer amplification gave nucleated cell count estimates. TCRdb keeps only in-frame clones here, not all; method: immunoSEQ multiplex PCR. The D gene and trimming were derived from the DNA, and the V and J assignments and clone size from that table. This sample has a few hundred thousand clones; about 80% occur once, and the top ten carry 7.5% to 9%. The sample comes from a study of blood T cell repertoires in COVID-19. Study-level background: COVID-19 samples collected from the United States, Italy and Spain covered acute and convalescent phases. From T cells, B-cell-depleted T cells, or PBMCs came the material, which was cDNA or gDNA.

The origin of this receptor is a human donor in a cohort sampled during active COVID-19. The sequenced material came from peripheral blood.

The CDR3 DNA sequence: TGTGCCAGCAGCCCCCAGGAAAGCTACGGCTACACCTTC. Translation gives CASSPQESYGYTF. The V and J genes are TRBV5-4 and TRBJ1-2, with D unclear. Trimming cost V 4 bases and J 8 bases, with 15 bases left between them. This CDR3 region has 13 residues. Germline CDR1 is SGHNT and CDR2 is YYREEE (reference sequence).